This T cell receptor (beta chain) was identified in a study of shared clonotypes between healthy human individuals. The protocol was immunoSEQ multiplex PCR, while the TCRdb copy is restricted to in-frame clones and leaves out a portion. The table lists more than 850,000 clones, around 82% of them singletons, with approximately 0.56% in the top ten. Germline assignment: CDR1 MGHRA and CDR2 YSYEKL. The CDR3 is made up of 17 amino acids. V was clipped by 3 bases and J by 1 base, with 16 bases between them. In the case of this clone: Antigen unknown.

Whole-study findings and limits: Enrolling few donors narrowed the genetic and exposure-history diversity that was represented. Against clonotypes common to all four donors, non-shared ones had lower generation probabilities.

This TCR derives from a man between 18 and 35 years old in good health. Some clones in this sample may be carry-over from other donors' samples. Sequenced input: memory CD4+ T cells from PBMCs. Subset defined: CD45RA-negative fraction. This chain links TRBV4-1 with TRBJ1-5; D might be TRBD1 (5 bases). DNA for the CDR3: TGCGCCAGCAGCCAGGGACCCCCCATGTCCAGCAATCAGCCCCAGCATTTT. Translated: CASSQGPPMSSNQPQHF.